The rows below give T cell receptor beta chains drawn from one sample of a study of regulatory dendritic cells for organ transplantation. Data came from immunoSEQ multiplex PCR; TCRdb stores just in-frame clones and leaves some out. The sample consists of 30,000 or so clones, approximately 86% of them appearing once. Material: naive CD8+ T cells from blood. These receptors came from a human donor in good health. The CDR3 runs from the conserved cysteine through the conserved F or W. D genes are given only for firm matches. Size is omitted from some rows. Given values are once, few, many or a class for expanded clones.

abundance,d_gene,j_gene,v_gene,CDR3nt,CDR3aa
-,-,TRBJ2-4,TRBV7-9,TGTGCCAGCAGCTTAGGGGGGCTGGGCAAAAACATTCAGTACTTC,CASSLGGLGKNIQYF
-,-,TRBJ2-3,TRBV2,TGTGCCAGCAGTGAAGGGGCGGGGGCAGCAGATACGCAGTATTTT,CASSEGAGAADTQYF
-,TRBD2,TRBJ2-5,TRBV7-9,TGTGCCAGCAGACCAAGAGCGGGGAATCGAGAGACCCAGTACTTC,CASRPRAGNRETQYF
-,TRBD1,TRBJ1-5,TRBV5-4,TGTGCCAGCAGTTCCGGACAGGGCAACAATCAGCCCCAGCATTTT,CASSSGQGNNQPQHF
-,TRBD2,TRBJ2-3,TRBV27,TGTGCCAGCAGTTTCTCCTTCGTAGCGGGGGAGAGCACAGATACGCAGTATTTT,CASSFSFVAGESTDTQYF
-,TRBD2,TRBJ2-1,TRBV7-6,TGTGCCAGCAGCTTAAGTGGGGCGGGGGGGCTGATTGAGCAGTTCTTC,CASSLSGAGGLIEQFF
-,TRBD1,TRBJ1-2,TRBV10-3,TGTGCCATCAGTGAGTCGCGACAGGGGGTCTTTAACTATGGCCACACCTTC,CAISESRQGVFNYGHTF
-,-,TRBJ1-1,TRBV7-2,TGTGCCAGCAGCCCGCTGGGGAGGGGTAGCACTGAAGCTTTCTTT,CASSPLGRGSTEAFF
-,-,TRBJ2-1,TRBV7-6,TGTGCCAGCGCCCGGGGGGCCTCCTACAATGAGCAGTTCTTC,CASARGASYNEQFF
-,TRBD1,TRBJ1-1,TRBV5-1,TGCGCCAGCAGCTTGGGGGACAGCCGTGAAGCTTTCTTT,CASSLGDSREAFF
-,-,TRBJ2-7,TRBV27,TGTGCCAGCAGTTTCTCAGGGTTGGGCGAGCAGTACTTC,CASSFSGLGEQYF
-,TRBD1,TRBJ1-1,TRBV19,TGTGCCAGTAGTATGGTGCAGGGGGGCGGCACTGAAGCTTTCTTT,CASSMVQGGGTEAFF
-,-,TRBJ1-1,TRBV27,TGTGCCAGCAGCCTGGCTGGCCCTTACACTGAAGCTTTCTTT,CASSLAGPYTEAFF
once,-,TRBJ2-4,TRBV2,TGTGCCAGCAGCCTAAGTGATCTAGCCAAAAACATTCAGTACTTC,CASSLSDLAKNIQYF
once,-,TRBJ1-2,TRBV7-9,TGTGCCAGCAGTGACGTACTAGTCCTTCCCTATGGCTACACCTTC,CASSDVLVLPYGYTF
-,-,TRBJ2-7,TRBV29-1,TGCAGCGTGAGGACCGGGACAAACTACGAGCAGTACTTC,CSVRTGTNYEQYF
-,-,TRBJ1-6,TRBV7-9,TGTGCCAGCAGCTCCTGGGGGGGACCAAGATATCATTCACCCCTCCACTTT,CASSSWGGPRYHSPLHF
once,-,TRBJ2-7,TRBV13,TGTGCCAGCAGCGGTAGGAGTCTCCACGAGCAGTACTTC,CASSGRSLHEQYF
once,-,TRBJ2-2,TRBV21-1,TGTGCCAGCAGCACTCCCGCCGGGACAGGGGTGACCGGGGAGCTGTTTTTT,CASSTPAGTGVTGELFF
-,-,TRBJ2-7,TRBV11-2,TGTGCCAGCAGCTTTGGACAGTTCTACGAGCAGTACTTC,CASSFGQFYEQYF
-,TRBD2,TRBJ2-5,TRBV15,TGTGCCACCAGCGGGGGACTAGCGAGCCAAGAGACCCAGTACTTC,CATSGGLASQETQYF
-,-,TRBJ2-7,TRBV4-1,TGCGCCAGCAGCCAGATAGGGGGAGACGAGCAGTACTTC,CASSQIGGDEQYF
-,-,TRBJ1-3,TRBV9,TGTGCCAGCAGCGGGAGTGGGGCCCCCTCTGGAAACACCATATATTTT,CASSGSGAPSGNTIYF
-,TRBD1,TRBJ2-3,TRBV6-5,TGTGCCAGCAGCCTCACAGGGGTTGGGACAGATACGCAGTATTTT,CASSLTGVGTDTQYF
once,-,TRBJ1-5,TRBV7-8,TGTGCCAGCAGACAACCGATACCGCCCCAGCATTTT,CASRQPIPPQHF
once,TRBD1,TRBJ1-5,TRBV7-8,TGTGCCAGCAGCTTCCACCGGGACAGGGTCAAGAGGAGCAATCAGCCCCAGCATTTT,CASSFHRDRVKRSNQPQHF
-,TRBD1,TRBJ2-3,TRBV18,TGTGCCAGCTCACCCCGGGACAGGGTTGATACGCAGTATTTT,CASSPRDRVDTQYF
few,-,TRBJ2-7,TRBV12-5,TGTGCTAGTGGTCTTACTGCCTACGAGCAGTACTTC,CASGLTAYEQYF
few,TRBD1,TRBJ1-1,TRBV7-2,TGTGCCAGCAGCTTCTCCGGGACAGGAGGAGCTTTCTTT,CASSFSGTGGAFF
-,-,TRBJ1-2,TRBV4-3,TGCGCCAGCAGAGGTTACTCTGGGGAGACAGGTGGCTACACCTTC,CASRGYSGETGGYTF
once,-,TRBJ2-3,TRBV7-2,TGTGCCAGCAGCCCGCGGGACCCCCGAGCGGTTGAGTATTTT,CASSPRDPRAVEYF
-,-,TRBJ2-7,TRBV6-5,TGTGCCAGCAGTCTCCGAGACAGATTAATCTACGAGCAGTACTTC,CASSLRDRLIYEQYF
-,-,TRBJ2-1,TRBV7-9,TGTGCCAGCAGCTTAGTAGAGGGCGGCCTCCATGAGCAGTTCTTC,CASSLVEGGLHEQFF
-,-,TRBJ2-7,TRBV28,TGTGCCAGCAGAGGGGCTAGTGAGCAGTACTTC,CASRGASEQYF
-,-,TRBJ2-7,TRBV27,TGTGCCAGCAGTACCCTCAGGGGAACCTACTACGAGCAGTACTTC,CASSTLRGTYYEQYF
-,-,TRBJ2-3,TRBV29-1,TGCAGCGTTGAGCGGTGGAAGAGCACAGATACGCAGTATTTT,CSVERWKSTDTQYF
-,TRBD2,TRBJ2-7,TRBV5-6,TGTGCCAGCAGGAGCTGGGGGGGAGTCTACGAGCAGTACTTC,CASRSWGGVYEQYF
-,-,TRBJ2-7,TRBV16,TGTGCCAGCAGCCCCAGAGGTAACGAGCAGTACTTC,CASSPRGNEQYF
-,TRBD1,TRBJ2-1,TRBV9,TGTGCCAGCAGCGGCGGGACAGGGAACTACAATGGGCAGTTCTTC,CASSGGTGNYNGQFF
-,-,TRBJ2-7,TRBV18,TGTGCCAGCTCACCCCGGGACACCAACTACGAGCAGTACTTC,CASSPRDTNYEQYF
-,-,TRBJ2-7,TRBV7-8,TGTGCCAGCAGCCCAAAATCAGGAATAAGTTTCCTCGAGCAGTACTTC,CASSPKSGISFLEQYF
few,-,TRBJ2-1,TRBV7-2,TGTGCCAGCAGGCCTAGTGGAAATGAGCAGTTCTTC,CASRPSGNEQFF
-,-,TRBJ2-1,TRBV4-1,TGCGCCAGCAGCCAAGAGGAGGGCTCCTACAATGAGCAGTTCTTC,CASSQEEGSYNEQFF
-,-,TRBJ1-2,TRBV7-2,TGTGCCAGCAGCTTAGAAACCCAGGGTCCCTATGGCTACACCTTC,CASSLETQGPYGYTF
-,TRBD1,TRBJ1-3,TRBV11-2,TGTGCCAGCAGCTCAGTGGGGACAGGGGTTTATGGAAACACCATATATTTT,CASSSVGTGVYGNTIYF
-,TRBD1,TRBJ2-1,TRBV5-6,TGTGCCAGCAGGGGGGACAGGGGGGACTACAATGAGCAGTTCTTC,CASRGDRGDYNEQFF
-,-,TRBJ2-2,TRBV9,TGTGCCAGCACCGTACAGGGTCAGGACACCGGGGAGCTGTTTTTT,CASTVQGQDTGELFF
-,-,TRBJ2-1,TRBV2,TGTGCCAGCAGTGACCCGCCAGGGGAGCAGTTCTTC,CASSDPPGEQFF
-,-,TRBJ2-7,TRBV29-1,TGCAGCGTTGCTGGGGGCCACTCCTACGAGCAGTACTTC,CSVAGGHSYEQYF
-,-,TRBJ1-2,TRBV6-6,TGTGCCAGCATGTTGGCTGAGGATGGCTACACCTTC,CASMLAEDGYTF
few,TRBD1,TRBJ2-7,TRBV7-9,TGTGCCAGCAGCCACCGGGACAGCCCTCACGAGCAGTACTTC,CASSHRDSPHEQYF
once,TRBD1,TRBJ2-3,TRBV4-3,TGCGCCAGCAGCCAAGGGACCGGACAGGGATCGGATACGCAGTATTTT,CASSQGTGQGSDTQYF